This T cell receptor beta chain stems from a study of cytomegalovirus exposure and HLA in healthy donors. General observations from the study: Reportedly, TCR beta sequences accurately predicted HLA-A and HLA-B alleles in most subjects.

The V and J ends lost 4 bases and 1 base respectively, with 15 bases between them. This CDR3 comprises 17 residues. Germline V gene sequence: CDR1 SGHDT, CDR2 YYEEEE. The PCR ran on 60 Vbeta and 13 Jbeta primers. Method: immunoSEQ multiplex PCR; TCRdb's copy keeps in-frame clones and lacks some. This repertoire shows around 99,000 clones, about 78% found once; its top ten account for 3.4%. Of note for this clone: Its antigen is not identified.

Sequencing was carried out using PBMCs. This TCR was recovered from a middle-aged man in good health and CMV-seronegative. The chain links TRBV5-6 to TRBJ1-6; the D gene is possibly TRBD1 (5 bases). CDR3 loop: CASSRGQAGSYNSPLHF. The DNA for the CDR3 is TGTGCCAGCAGCAGGGGCCAGGCAGGGTCCTATAATTCACCCCTCCACTTT.